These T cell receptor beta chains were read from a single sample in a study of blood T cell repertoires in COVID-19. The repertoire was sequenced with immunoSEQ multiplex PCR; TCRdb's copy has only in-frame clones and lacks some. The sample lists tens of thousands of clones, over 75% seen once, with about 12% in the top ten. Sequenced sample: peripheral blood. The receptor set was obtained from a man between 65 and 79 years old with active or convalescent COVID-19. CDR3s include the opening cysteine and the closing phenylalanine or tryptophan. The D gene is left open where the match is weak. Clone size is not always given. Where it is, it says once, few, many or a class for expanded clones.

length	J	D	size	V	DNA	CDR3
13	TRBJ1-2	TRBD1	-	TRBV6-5	TGTGCCAGCAGCCACCGGGACAGGGCTGGCTACACCTTC	CASSHRDRAGYTF
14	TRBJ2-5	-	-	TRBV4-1	TGCGCCAGCAGCCAAGTAGGGGCCGGAGAGACCCAGTACTTC	CASSQVGAGETQYF
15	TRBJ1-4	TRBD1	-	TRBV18	TGTGCCAGCTCACCACCGGGACAGAGGGATGAAAAACTGTTTTTT	CASSPPGQRDEKLFF
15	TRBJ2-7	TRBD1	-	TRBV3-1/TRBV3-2	TGTGCCAGCAGCCAAGGAGGGACAGGACCCTACGAGCAGTACTTC	CASSQGGTGPYEQYF
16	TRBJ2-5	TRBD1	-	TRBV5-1	TGCGCCAGCAGCCCCGCCGGGACAGGTTTCCAAGAGACCCAGTACTTC	CASSPAGTGFQETQYF
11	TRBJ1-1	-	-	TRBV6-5	TGTGCCAGCAGCTTTCGGTCTGAAGCTTTCTTT	CASSFRSEAFF
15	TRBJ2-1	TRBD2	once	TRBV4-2	TGTGCCAGCAGCCAAACCCCGGGGGGAGACACAGAGCAGTTCTTC	CASSQTPGGDTEQFF
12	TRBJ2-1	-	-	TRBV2	TGTGCCAGTCAGGGGGGTGGCAGTGAGCAGTTCTTC	CASQGGGSEQFF
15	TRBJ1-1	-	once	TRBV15	TGTGCCACCAGCGGAACGACAGGTGCACGGACTGAAGCTTTCTTT	CATSGTTGARTEAFF
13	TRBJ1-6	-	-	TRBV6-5	TGTGCCAGCAGTCCTCGGTTTAATTCACCCCTCCACTTT	CASSPRFNSPLHF
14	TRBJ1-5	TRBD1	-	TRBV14	TGTGCCAGCAGCCGAACAGGGGTCAGGGAGCCCCAGCATTTT	CASSRTGVREPQHF
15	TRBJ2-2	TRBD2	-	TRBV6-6	TGTGCCAGCAGCTTAGCGGGGGGAAACACCGGGGAGCTGTTTTTT	CASSLAGGNTGELFF
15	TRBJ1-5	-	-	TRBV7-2	TGTGCCAGCAGCTTAGACAGCAAGAGCAATCAGCCCCAGCATTTT	CASSLDSKSNQPQHF
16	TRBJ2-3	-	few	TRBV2	TGTGCCAGCAGAGGTCCAGGCCGACGGATAACAGATACGCAGTATTTT	CASRGPGRRITDTQYF
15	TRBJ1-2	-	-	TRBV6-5	TGTGCCAGCAGTAACCAGGGGATAGGTGGAAATGGCTACACCTTC	CASSNQGIGGNGYTF
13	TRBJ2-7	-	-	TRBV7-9	TGTGCCAGCAGCTTCCAGGTATCCTACGAGCAGTACTTC	CASSFQVSYEQYF
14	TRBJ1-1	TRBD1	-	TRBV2	TGTGCCAGCAGCTGGACAGGCTTGAACACTGAAGCTTTCTTT	CASSWTGLNTEAFF
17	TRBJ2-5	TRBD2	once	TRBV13	TGTGCCAGCAGCCCGACGACTAGCGGGGGCCCGAAGGAGACCCAGTACTTC	CASSPTTSGGPKETQYF
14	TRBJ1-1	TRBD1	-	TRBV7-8	TGTGCCAGCAGCACCCGACAGGGACTCACTGAAGCTTTCTTT	CASSTRQGLTEAFF
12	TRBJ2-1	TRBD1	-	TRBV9	TGTGCCAGCAGCCCCCCAGGGGGTGAGCAGTTCTTC	CASSPPGGEQFF
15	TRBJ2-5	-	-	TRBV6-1	TGTGCCAGCAGTGAAGCTGAAGGGGTTCCAGAGACCCAGTACTTC	CASSEAEGVPETQYF
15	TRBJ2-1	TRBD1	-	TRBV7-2	TGTGCCAGCAGCTCATCAGGGGGCTTCTACAATGAGCAGTTCTTC	CASSSSGGFYNEQFF
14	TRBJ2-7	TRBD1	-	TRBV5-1	TGCGCCAGCAGCGTGTTCGGGACAGGCTACGAGCAGTACTTC	CASSVFGTGYEQYF
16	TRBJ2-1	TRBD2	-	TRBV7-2	TGTGCCAGCAGCTTACGAGCGGGGGGCACCTACAATGAGCAGTTCTTC	CASSLRAGGTYNEQFF
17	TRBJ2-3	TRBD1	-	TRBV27	TGTGCCAGCAGTTCGCCCGGGACAGGGAGGCTCCGCGATACGCAGTATTTT	CASSSPGTGRLRDTQYF
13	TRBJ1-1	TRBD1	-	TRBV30	TGTGCCTGGAACAGGGGAACTGACACTGAAGCTTTCTTT	CAWNRGTDTEAFF
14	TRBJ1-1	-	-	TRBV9	TGTGCCAGCAGCGTCCAACAGCAGAACACTGAAGCTTTCTTT	CASSVQQQNTEAFF
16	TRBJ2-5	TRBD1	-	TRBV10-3	TGTGCCATCAGTGAGTGGGCAGGGGGAATCCAAGAGACCCAGTACTTC	CAISEWAGGIQETQYF
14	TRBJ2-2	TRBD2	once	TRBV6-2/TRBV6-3	TGTGCCAGCAGTTCTGGCGGGGGGACCGGGGAGCTGTTTTTT	CASSSGGGTGELFF
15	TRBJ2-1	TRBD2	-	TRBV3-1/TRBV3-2	TGTGCCAGCAGCCAAGTGGGGACTAAGAGCAATGAGCAGTTCTTC	CASSQVGTKSNEQFF
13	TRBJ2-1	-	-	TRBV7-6	TGTGCCAGCAGCTCCGGGACATACAATGAGCAGTTCTTC	CASSSGTYNEQFF
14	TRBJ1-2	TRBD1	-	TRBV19	TGTGCCAGTAGTATAGACGACAGGGTCTATGGCTACACCTTC	CASSIDDRVYGYTF
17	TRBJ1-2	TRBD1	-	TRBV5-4	TGTGCCAGCAGCTTGGCATTCCAGCGGACAGGGGTCGATGGCTACACCTTC	CASSLAFQRTGVDGYTF
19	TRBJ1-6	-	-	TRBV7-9	TGTGCCAGCAGCTTAGCGACTGTAAGCGCAAGCTCCTATAATTCACCCCTCCACTTT	CASSLATVSASSYNSPLHF
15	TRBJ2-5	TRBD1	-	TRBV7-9	TGTGCCAGCACCCCGCCAGGCAAGGGGGCCGAGACCCAGTACTTC	CASTPPGKGAETQYF
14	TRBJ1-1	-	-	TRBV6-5	TGTGCCAGCAGCCGTACCACTCTTGACACTGAAGCTTTCTTT	CASSRTTLDTEAFF
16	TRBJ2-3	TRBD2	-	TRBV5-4	TGTGCCAGCAGCTTGGGACTAGCGGTGGTCACAGATACGCAGTATTTT	CASSLGLAVVTDTQYF
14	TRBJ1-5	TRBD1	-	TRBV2	TGTGCCAGCAGTGGACAGGGTGAAGGACAGCCCCAGCATTTT	CASSGQGEGQPQHF
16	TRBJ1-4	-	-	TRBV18	TGTGCCAGCTCACCAGTTTATTCCGGGTACGGGGAAAAACTGTTTTTT	CASSPVYSGYGEKLFF
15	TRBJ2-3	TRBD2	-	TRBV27	TGTGCCAGCAGACTAGCGGGGGCCGCGAGAGATACGCAGTATTTT	CASRLAGAARDTQYF
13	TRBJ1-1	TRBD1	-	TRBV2	TGTGCCAGCGTGATACAGGGGACCACTGAAGCTTTCTTT	CASVIQGTTEAFF
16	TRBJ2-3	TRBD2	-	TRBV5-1	TGCGCCAGCAGCTACTTAGCGGGGGGGCCAAAAGATACGCAGTATTTT	CASSYLAGGPKDTQYF